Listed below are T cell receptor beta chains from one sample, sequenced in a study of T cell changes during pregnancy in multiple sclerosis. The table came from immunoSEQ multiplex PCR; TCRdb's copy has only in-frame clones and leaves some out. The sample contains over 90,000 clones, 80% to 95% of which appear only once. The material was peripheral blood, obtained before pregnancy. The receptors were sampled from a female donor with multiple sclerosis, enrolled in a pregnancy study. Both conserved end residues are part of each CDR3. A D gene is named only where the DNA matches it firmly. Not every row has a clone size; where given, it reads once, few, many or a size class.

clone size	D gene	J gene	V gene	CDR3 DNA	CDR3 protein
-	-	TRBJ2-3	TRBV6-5	TGTGCCAGCAGATCGGGGGTGTTCACAGATACGCAGTATTTT	CASRSGVFTDTQYF
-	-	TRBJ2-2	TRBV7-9	TGTGCCAGCAGCTTAGGAGACAGAAAGCTGTTTTTT	CASSLGDRKLFF
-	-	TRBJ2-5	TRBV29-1	TGCAGCGTGCAAAGGGGATTTGGACAAGAGACCCAGTACTTC	CSVQRGFGQETQYF
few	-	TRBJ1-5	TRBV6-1	TGTGCCAGCAGTGTCGGGACAACAAGGGGCAATCAGCCCCAGCATTTT	CASSVGTTRGNQPQHF
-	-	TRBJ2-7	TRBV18	TGTGCCAGCTCACTAGGGCGGGCGCTGGACGAGCAGTACTTC	CASSLGRALDEQYF
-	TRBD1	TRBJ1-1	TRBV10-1	TGCGCCAGCAGTGCCTCGGGACAGGGAGTCACTGAAGCTTTCTTT	CASSASGQGVTEAFF
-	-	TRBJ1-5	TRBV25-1	TGTGCCAGCAGTGACCCCGACAGCTATAGCAATCAGCCCCAGCATTTT	CASSDPDSYSNQPQHF
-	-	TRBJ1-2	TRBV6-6	TGTGCCAGCGGGACATTTTATGGCTACACCTTC	CASGTFYGYTF
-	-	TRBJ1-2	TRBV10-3	TGTGCCATCGGAGGCAATCTAAACTATGGCTACACCTTC	CAIGGNLNYGYTF
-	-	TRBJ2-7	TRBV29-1	TGCAGCGTTGAATCTCGAGGAAACGAGCAGTACTTC	CSVESRGNEQYF
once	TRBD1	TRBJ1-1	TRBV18	TGTGCCAGCTCGGACAGGGTGAACACTGAAGCTTTCTTT	CASSDRVNTEAFF
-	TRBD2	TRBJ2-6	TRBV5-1	TGCGCCAGCAGCGCCGATGGGGGGGAGGGCCTAGGGTCTGGGGCCAACGTCCTGACTTTC	CASSADGGEGLGSGANVLTF
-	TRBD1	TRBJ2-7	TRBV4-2	TGTGCCAGCAGCCAGCAATCGGGGTACAGGGGAAGCTCCTACGAGCAGTACTTC	CASSQQSGYRGSSYEQYF
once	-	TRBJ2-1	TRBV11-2	TGTGCCAGCAGCTTAACGACAGGGAGGAGCTCCTACAATGAGCAGTTCTTC	CASSLTTGRSSYNEQFF
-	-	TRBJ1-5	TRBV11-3	TGTGCCAGCAGCCCAGGGAGGGGTCGGAATCAGCCCCAGCATTTT	CASSPGRGRNQPQHF
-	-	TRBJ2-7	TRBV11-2	TGTGCCAGCGGGAGGTCGGGCGAGCAGTACTTC	CASGRSGEQYF